Listed below are T cell receptor beta chains from one sample, sequenced in a study of T-cell reconstitution after alpha-beta-depleted transplantation in children. TCRdb analysed the PCR reads with MiXCR anew, one entry per CDR3 protein. The table has 600,000 to 700,000 distinct CDR3 sequences, roughly 15% seen once; the top ten hold 0.9% to 1.2%. The sample was PBMCs from the stem cell graft donor, taken from the stem cell graft. Receptors were obtained from a human donor who donated a stem cell graft to a child with acute myeloid leukemia. Each CDR3 is given with its conserved first and last residue. A D gene is named only where the DNA matches it firmly. The size entry is marked missing in some rows and otherwise reads once, few, many or a size class.

j_call v_call clone_size d_call cdr3_aa cdr3_nt
TRBJ2-3 TRBV12-3/TRBV12-4 few - CASSWRENTQYF TGTGCCAGCAGTTGGCGGGAAAATACGCAGTATTTT
TRBJ1-5 TRBV12-3/TRBV12-4 few - CASSLGERSSQPQHF TGTGCCAGCAGTTTGGGAGAACGGAGCAGCCAGCCCCAGCATTTT
TRBJ2-1 TRBV20-1 - - CSARSLAPLYNEQFF TGCAGTGCTAGATCCCTAGCGCCCCTTTACAATGAGCAGTTCTTC
TRBJ1-2 TRBV20-1 many - CSARAGGGYGYTF TGCAGTGCTAGAGCGGGGGGGGGCTATGGCTACACCTTC
TRBJ1-1 TRBV10-3 many - CAISESQDLNTEAFF TGTGCCATCAGTGAGTCTCAGGATCTGAACACTGAAGCTTTCTTT
TRBJ2-5 TRBV7-2 few - CASSLGVTHGETQYF TGTGCCAGCAGCTTAGGTGTTACTCACGGGGAGACCCAGTACTTC
TRBJ2-7 TRBV25-1 many TRBD1 CASSEAGTGSHEQYF TGTGCCAGCAGTGAAGCCGGGACAGGGAGTCACGAGCAGTACTTC
TRBJ1-1 TRBV7-9 - - CASSPDITFQTEAFF TGTGCCAGCAGCCCAGACATCACCTTTCAGACTGAAGCTTTCTTT
TRBJ2-7 TRBV14 - TRBD2 CASSQERAGGNEQYF TGTGCCAGCAGCCAAGAGAGAGCGGGGGGGAACGAGCAGTACTTC
TRBJ2-1 TRBV7-2 - TRBD1 CASSSRVRQGSYNEQFF TGTGCCAGCAGCTCCCGCGTAAGACAGGGCTCCTACAATGAGCAGTTCTTC
TRBJ1-3 TRBV7-2 few - CASSARSGNTIYF TGTGCCAGCAGCGCCCGCTCTGGAAACACCATATATTTT
TRBJ2-3 TRBV20-1 many TRBD2 CSAPRIAGGPNTQYF TGCAGTGCTCCTCGGATAGCGGGGGGGCCAAATACGCAGTATTTT
TRBJ1-1 TRBV12-3/TRBV12-4 - - CASSPPGIEAFF TGTGCCAGCAGTCCTCCGGGCATTGAAGCTTTCTTT
TRBJ1-2 TRBV5-1 - TRBD1 CASSLAGQAVSF TGCGCCAGCAGCTTGGCGGGACAGGCCGTATCCTTC
TRBJ2-7 TRBV5-6 - - CASSPLGGSDYEQYF TGTGCCAGCAGTCCGTTGGGCGGGTCGGACTACGAGCAGTACTTC
TRBJ2-7 TRBV18 - - CASSPGRGGEQYF TGTGCCAGCTCACCCGGACGGGGCGGCGAGCAGTACTTC
TRBJ1-2 TRBV4-3 few - CASSQGPFDGAGGYTF TGCGCCAGCAGCCAAGGGCCTTTCGATGGGGCCGGCGGCTACACCTTC
TRBJ2-3 TRBV29-1 few - CSGGGTGASTDTQYF TGCAGCGGGGGGGGGACAGGAGCTAGCACAGATACGCAGTATTTT
TRBJ1-1 TRBV20-1 many - CSAVGRGWGHEAFF TGCAGTGCCGTAGGAAGGGGCTGGGGTCATGAAGCTTTCTTT
TRBJ1-2 TRBV21-1 many - CASSKRGRGSYGYTF TGTGCCAGCAGCAAAAGGGGTAGGGGATCCTATGGCTACACCTTC
TRBJ2-1 TRBV15 few - CATSRDFWASFF TGTGCCACCAGCAGAGACTTTTGGGCCTCGTTCTTC
TRBJ1-1 TRBV12-5 - - CASGLVFRERTEAFF TGTGCTAGTGGTTTGGTTTTCAGGGAGCGGACTGAAGCTTTCTTT
TRBJ2-5 TRBV12-5 - - CASGLDIAGTGPTETQYF TGTGCTAGTGGTTTGGATATTGCCGGGACTGGGCCCACTGAGACCCAGTACTTC
TRBJ2-1 TRBV6-2/TRBV6-3 many TRBD2 CASSYPKLAGGPHDEQFF TGTGCCAGCAGTTACCCAAAGTTGGCGGGGGGGCCACACGATGAGCAGTTCTTC
TRBJ2-3 TRBV4-3 - TRBD1 CASSQSLDRVTDTQYF TGCGCCAGCAGCCAATCCTTGGACAGGGTCACAGATACGCAGTATTTT
TRBJ1-1 TRBV29-1 few - CSVDTGRGEAFF TGCAGCGTGGATACAGGGCGGGGTGAAGCTTTCTTT
TRBJ2-5 TRBV6-1 - TRBD1 CASSEWGQGARETQYF TGTGCCAGCAGTGAATGGGGACAGGGGGCGCGGGAGACCCAGTACTTC
TRBJ1-1 TRBV5-4 - - CASSPGRILNTEAFF TGTGCCAGCAGCCCGGGAAGGATCCTAAACACTGAAGCTTTCTTT
TRBJ2-3 TRBV20-1 many TRBD2 CSARVVSGGRSDTQYF TGCAGTGCTAGAGTTGTGTCGGGGGGTCGCTCAGATACGCAGTATTTT
TRBJ2-1 TRBV12-3/TRBV12-4 many - CASSLGDRGNEQFF TGCGCCAGCAGCTTGGGTGACAGAGGAAATGAGCAGTTCTTC
TRBJ1-6 TRBV28 few TRBD1 CASKGGDSPLHF TGTGCCAGCAAAGGGGGCGACTCACCCCTCCACTTT
TRBJ2-2 TRBV7-2 - - CASSWRASTGELFF TGTGCCAGCAGCTGGAGGGCATCTACCGGGGAGCTGTTTTTT
TRBJ2-5 TRBV29-1 many TRBD2 CSVLSGGPRTQYF TGCAGCGTCCTTAGCGGGGGGCCCCGGACCCAGTACTTC
TRBJ2-5 TRBV27 few - CASSLMGQGTPQETQYF TGTGCCAGCAGTTTGATGGGGCAGGGGACACCGCAAGAGACCCAGTACTTC
TRBJ2-3 TRBV10-3 - - CAISESRGGNTDTQYF TGTGCCATCAGTGAGTCGAGGGGGGGCAACACAGATACGCAGTATTTT
TRBJ1-1 TRBV19 many - CASTEGPEAFF TGTGCCAGTACCGAGGGTCCTGAAGCTTTCTTT
TRBJ1-1 TRBV25-1 few - CASIGRERTEAFF TGTGCCAGCATAGGGAGAGAGCGAACTGAAGCTTTCTTT
TRBJ2-1 TRBV20-1 many TRBD2 CSAKETSGGANDNEQFF TGCAGTGCCAAGGAGACTAGCGGGGGGGCAAACGACAATGAGCAGTTCTTC
TRBJ1-6 TRBV5-1 few TRBD1 CASSGAGGLGNSPLHF TGCGCCAGCAGCGGCGCAGGGGGATTGGGGAATTCACCCCTCCACTTT
TRBJ2-2 TRBV5-1 - - CASSFRGRNTGELFF TGCGCCAGCAGCTTCCGGGGGCGAAACACCGGGGAGCTGTTTTTT
TRBJ2-7 TRBV4-3 few TRBD2 CASSQATSGGYEQYF TGCGCCAGCAGCCAAGCTACTAGCGGGGGTTACGAGCAGTACTTC
TRBJ2-1 TRBV7-9 many - CASSSTWSEQFF TGTGCCAGCAGCTCGACCTGGAGCGAGCAGTTCTTC
TRBJ2-1 TRBV29-1 many TRBD1 CSGGQESVEQFF TGCAGCGGGGGACAGGAGTCAGTTGAGCAGTTCTTC
TRBJ1-3 TRBV20-1 many - CSAILGLSGNTIYF TGCAGTGCTATTCTGGGCCTCTCTGGAAACACCATATATTTT